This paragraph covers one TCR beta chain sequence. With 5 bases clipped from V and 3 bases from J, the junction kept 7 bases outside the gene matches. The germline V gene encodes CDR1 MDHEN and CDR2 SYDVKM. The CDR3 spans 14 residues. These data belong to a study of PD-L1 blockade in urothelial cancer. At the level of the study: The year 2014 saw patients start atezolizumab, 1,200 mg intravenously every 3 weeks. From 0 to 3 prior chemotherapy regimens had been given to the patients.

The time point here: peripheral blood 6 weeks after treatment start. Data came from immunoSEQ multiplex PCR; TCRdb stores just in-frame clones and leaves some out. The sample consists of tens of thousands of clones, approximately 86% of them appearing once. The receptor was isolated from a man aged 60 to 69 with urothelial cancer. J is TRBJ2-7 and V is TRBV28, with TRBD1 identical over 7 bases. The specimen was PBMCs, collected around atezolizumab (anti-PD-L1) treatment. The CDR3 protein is CASSTTGTVYEQYF. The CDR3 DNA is TGTGCCAGCAGTACTACCGGGACAGTCTACGAGCAGTACTTC.